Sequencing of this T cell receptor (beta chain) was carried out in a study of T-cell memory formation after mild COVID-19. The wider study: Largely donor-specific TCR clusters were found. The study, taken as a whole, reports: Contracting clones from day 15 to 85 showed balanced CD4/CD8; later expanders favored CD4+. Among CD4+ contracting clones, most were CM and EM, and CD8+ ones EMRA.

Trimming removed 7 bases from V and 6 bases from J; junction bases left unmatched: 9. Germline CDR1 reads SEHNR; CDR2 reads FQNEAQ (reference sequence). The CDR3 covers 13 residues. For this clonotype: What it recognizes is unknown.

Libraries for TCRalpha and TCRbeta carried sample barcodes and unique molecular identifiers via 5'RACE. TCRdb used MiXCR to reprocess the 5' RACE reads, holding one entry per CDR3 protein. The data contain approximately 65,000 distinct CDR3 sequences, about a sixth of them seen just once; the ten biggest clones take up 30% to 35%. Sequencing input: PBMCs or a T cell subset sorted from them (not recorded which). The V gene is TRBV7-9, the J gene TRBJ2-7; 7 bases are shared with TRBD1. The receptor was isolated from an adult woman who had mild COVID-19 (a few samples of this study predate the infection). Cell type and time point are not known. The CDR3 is CASIRQGRTEQYF. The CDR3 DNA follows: TGTGCCAGCATCCGACAGGGCCGAACCGAGCAGTACTTC. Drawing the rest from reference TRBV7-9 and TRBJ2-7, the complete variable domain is DTGVSQNPRHKITKRGQNVTFRCDPISEHNRLYWYRQTLGQGPEFLTYFQNEAQLEKSRLLSDRFSAERPKGSFSTLEIQRTEQGDSAMYLCASIRQGRTEQYFGPGTRLTVT.